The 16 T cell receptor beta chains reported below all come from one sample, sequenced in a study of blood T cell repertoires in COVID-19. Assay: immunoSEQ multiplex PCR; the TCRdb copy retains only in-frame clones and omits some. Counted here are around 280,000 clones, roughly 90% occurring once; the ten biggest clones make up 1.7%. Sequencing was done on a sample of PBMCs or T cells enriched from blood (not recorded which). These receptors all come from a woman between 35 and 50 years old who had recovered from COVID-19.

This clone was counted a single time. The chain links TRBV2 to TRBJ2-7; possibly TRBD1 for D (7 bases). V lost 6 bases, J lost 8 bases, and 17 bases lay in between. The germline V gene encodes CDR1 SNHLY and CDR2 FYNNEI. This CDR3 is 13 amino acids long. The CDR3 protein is CASRIGQGGQQYF. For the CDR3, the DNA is TGTGCCAGCAGAATTGGGCAGGGGGGTCAGCAGTACTTC.

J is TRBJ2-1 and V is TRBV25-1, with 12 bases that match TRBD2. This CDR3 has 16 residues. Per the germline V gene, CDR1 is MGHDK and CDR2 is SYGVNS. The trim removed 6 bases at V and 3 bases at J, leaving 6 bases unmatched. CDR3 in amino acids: CASSLAGGPGYNEQFF. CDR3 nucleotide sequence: TGTGCCAGCAGCCTAGCGGGAGGGCCCGGCTACAATGAGCAGTTCTTC. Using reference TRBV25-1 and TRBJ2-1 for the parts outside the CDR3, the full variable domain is EADIYQTPRYLVIGTGKKITLECSQTMGHDKMYWYQQDPGMELHLIHYSYGVNSTEKGDLSSESTVSRIRTEHFPLTLESARPSHTSQYLCASSLAGGPGYNEQFFGPGTRLTVL.

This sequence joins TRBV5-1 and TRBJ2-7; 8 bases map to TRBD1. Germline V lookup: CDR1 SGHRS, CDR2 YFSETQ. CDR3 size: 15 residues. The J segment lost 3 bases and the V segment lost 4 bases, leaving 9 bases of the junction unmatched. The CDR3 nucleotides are TGCGCCAGCAGCCAGCCGGGACAGGCGAACTACGAGCAGTACTTC. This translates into CASSQPGQANYEQYF.

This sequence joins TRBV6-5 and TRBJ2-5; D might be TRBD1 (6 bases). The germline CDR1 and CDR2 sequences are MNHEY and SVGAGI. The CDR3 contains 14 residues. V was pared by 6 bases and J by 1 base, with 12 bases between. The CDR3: CASRLGHSQETQYF. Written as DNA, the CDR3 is TGTGCCAGCAGGCTGGGACACAGCCAAGAGACCCAGTACTTC.

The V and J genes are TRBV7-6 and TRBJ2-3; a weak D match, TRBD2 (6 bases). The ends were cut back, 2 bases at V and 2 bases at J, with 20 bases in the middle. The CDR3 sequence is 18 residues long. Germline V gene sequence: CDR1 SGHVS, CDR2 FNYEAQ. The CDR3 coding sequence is TGTGCCAGCAGCTTACGACCGGGAGCCCTCTCCTACACAGATACGCAGTATTTT. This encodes CASSLRPGALSYTDTQYF.

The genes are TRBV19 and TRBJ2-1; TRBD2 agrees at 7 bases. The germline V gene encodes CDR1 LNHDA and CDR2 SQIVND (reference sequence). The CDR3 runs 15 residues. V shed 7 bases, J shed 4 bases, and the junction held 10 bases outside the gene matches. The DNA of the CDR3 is TGTGCCAGTAAATTATTAGGGGAGGGATACAATGAGCAGTTCTTC. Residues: CASKLLGEGYNEQFF.

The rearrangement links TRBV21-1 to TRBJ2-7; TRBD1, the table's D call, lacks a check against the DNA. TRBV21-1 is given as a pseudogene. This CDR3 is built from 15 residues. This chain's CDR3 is CASSIYYRKAYEQYF. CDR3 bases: TGTGCCAGCAGCATCTACTACAGGAAAGCCTACGAGCAGTACTTC.

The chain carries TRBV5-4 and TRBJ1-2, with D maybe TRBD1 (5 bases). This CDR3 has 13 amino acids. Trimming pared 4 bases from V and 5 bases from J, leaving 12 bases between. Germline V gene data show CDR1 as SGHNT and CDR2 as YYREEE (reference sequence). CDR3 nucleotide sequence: TGTGCCAGCAGCCCTCGACAGAGTTATGGCTACACCTTC. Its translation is CASSPRQSYGYTF.

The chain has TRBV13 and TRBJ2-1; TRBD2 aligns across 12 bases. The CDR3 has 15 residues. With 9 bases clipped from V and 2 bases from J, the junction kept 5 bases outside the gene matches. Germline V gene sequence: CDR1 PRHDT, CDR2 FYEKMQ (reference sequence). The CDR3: CASRLAGAAYNEQFF. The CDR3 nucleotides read TGTGCCAGTAGACTAGCGGGAGCCGCCTACAATGAGCAGTTCTTC.

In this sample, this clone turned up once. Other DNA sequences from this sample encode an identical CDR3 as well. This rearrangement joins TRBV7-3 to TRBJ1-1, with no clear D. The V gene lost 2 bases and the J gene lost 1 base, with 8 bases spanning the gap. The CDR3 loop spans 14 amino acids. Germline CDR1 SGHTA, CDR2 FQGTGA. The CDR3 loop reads CASSLSSGNTEAFF. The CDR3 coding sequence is TGTGCCAGCAGCTTATCTTCAGGGAACACTGAAGCTTTCTTT.

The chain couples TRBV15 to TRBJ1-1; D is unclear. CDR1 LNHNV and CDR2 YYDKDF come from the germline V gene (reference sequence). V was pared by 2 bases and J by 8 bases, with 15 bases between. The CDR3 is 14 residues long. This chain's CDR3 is CATSRPRSSEEAFF. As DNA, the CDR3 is TGTGCCACCAGCAGACCAAGGAGTAGCGAAGAAGCTTTCTTT.

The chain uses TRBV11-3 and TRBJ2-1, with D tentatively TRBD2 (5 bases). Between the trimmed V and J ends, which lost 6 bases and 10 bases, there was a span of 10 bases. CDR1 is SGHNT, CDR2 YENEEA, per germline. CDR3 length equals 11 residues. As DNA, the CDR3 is TGTGCCAGCAGGGGGAGAAAGGAGCAGTTCTTC. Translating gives CASRGRKEQFF.

The CDR3 nucleotides are TGTGCCAGTGGGGGAGGAGGCTACAATGAGCAGTTCTTC. Its translation is CASGGGGYNEQFF. The chain is built from TRBV28 and TRBJ2-1; TRBD2 is a possible D gene (6 bases). Germline lookup yields CDR1 MDHEN and CDR2 SYDVKM. This CDR3 is built from 13 residues. Between the trimmed V and J ends, which lost 9 bases and 3 bases, there was a span of 12 bases.

The CDR3 sequence is CASSLLQGTEAFF. In nucleotides, the CDR3 is TGTGCCAGCAGCTTATTGCAGGGCACTGAAGCTTTCTTT. The V and J genes are TRBV7-2 and TRBJ1-1; D is possibly TRBD1 (5 bases). Germline V gene lookup returns CDR1 SGHTA and CDR2 FQGNSA. Trimming removed 2 bases at V and 4 bases at J, with 8 bases between. CDR3 size: 13 residues.

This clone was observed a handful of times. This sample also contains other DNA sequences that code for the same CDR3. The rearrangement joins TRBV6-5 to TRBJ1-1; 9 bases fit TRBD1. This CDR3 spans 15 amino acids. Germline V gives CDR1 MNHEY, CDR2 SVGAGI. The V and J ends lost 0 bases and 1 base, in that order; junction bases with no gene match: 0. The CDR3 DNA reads TGTGCCAGCAGTTACTCGGGACAGGGGAACACTGAAGCTTTCTTT. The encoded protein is CASSYSGQGNTEAFF.

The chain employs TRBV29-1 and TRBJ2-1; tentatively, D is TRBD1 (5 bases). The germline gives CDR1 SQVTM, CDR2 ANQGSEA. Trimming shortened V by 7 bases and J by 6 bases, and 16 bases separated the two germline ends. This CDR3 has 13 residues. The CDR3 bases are TGCAGCGCCCGGACAAATAACGTCAATGAGCAGTTCTTC. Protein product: CSARTNNVNEQFF.